One and the same sample provided the 8 T cell receptor beta chains below, sequenced in a study of beta chain features in type 1 diabetes. Overall study findings and caveats: Significant though moderate, a shortening of TCRB CDR3s appeared in all four CD4+ subsets of Type 1 diabetes patients.

Their antigen targets remain unknown. The investigators reverse transcribed all of the isolated RNA, so they sequenced expressed TCRB transcripts. Produced via immunoSEQ multiplex PCR; TCRdb's table is partial and in-frame only. This table holds under 25,000 clones, around 57% found once. The specimen sequenced was stem cell memory CD4+ T cells from blood. Every receptor here comes from a man aged 18 to 35 with type 1 diabetes.

V is TRBV5-1 and J is TRBJ2-1, with D perhaps matching TRBD2 (6 bases). CDR1 is SGHRS, CDR2 YFSETQ, per germline. Trimming removed 7 bases at V and 14 bases at J, with 16 bases between. The CDR3 consists of 11 residues. In nucleotides, the CDR3 is TGCGCCAGCCGTTGGGTGGGGGGAGAGTTCTTC. Protein product: CASRWVGGEFF.

The chain is built from TRBV2 and TRBJ2-5, with 10 bases matching TRBD1. Germline lookup yields CDR1 SNHLY and CDR2 FYNNEI. The J segment lost 5 bases and the V segment lost 0 bases, leaving 6 bases of the junction unmatched. The CDR3 loop spans 16 amino acids. In DNA, the CDR3 is TGTGCCAGCAGTGAAGCCAGGACAGGGGGAGTGGAGACCCAGTACTTC. Protein sequence: CASSEARTGGVETQYF.

This clone was observed a handful of times. The chain has TRBV29-1 and TRBJ2-3, with TRBD1 matching 7 bases. Looked up from germline, CDR1 is SQVTM and CDR2 is ANQGSEA. The V segment lost 4 bases and the J segment 6 bases; nucleotides outside the gene matches: 7. The CDR3 runs to 13 residues. The CDR3, as DNA: TGCAGCGTTGGTTCAGGGGGAGTGGATACGCAGTATTTT. This encodes CSVGSGGVDTQYF.

The chain joins TRBV7-2 to TRBJ2-7; TRBD1 is a possible D gene (6 bases). Germline values: CDR1 SGHTA, CDR2 FQGNSA. V was clipped by 3 bases and J by 4 bases, with 13 bases between them. CDR3 length: 14 amino acids. CDR3 in amino acids: CASSFQGTSYEQYF. CDR3 bases: TGTGCCAGCAGCTTTCAAGGGACATCGTACGAGCAGTACTTC.

This chain connects TRBV4-3 to TRBJ1-2, with 9 bases identical to TRBD1. V gave up 4 bases and J gave up 10 bases; unmatched junction bases: 7. CDR3 length equals 13 residues. Per the germline V gene, CDR1 is LGHNA and CDR2 is YSLEER. CDR3 DNA: TGCGCCAGCAGCCCCCTGACAGGGGGTGTCTACACCTTC. Translation gives CASSPLTGGVYTF.

A few counts support this clone. This chain connects TRBV13 to TRBJ1-2, with unresolved D. The ends were cut back, 2 bases at V and 5 bases at J, with 12 bases in the middle. The CDR3 has 14 residues. The germline CDR1 and CDR2 sequences are PRHDT and FYEKMQ (reference sequence). Here the CDR3 DNA reads TGTGCCAGCAGCTTAAGTCTAACAGATTATGGCTACACCTTC. It is translated as CASSLSLTDYGYTF. The full variable domain, rest sourced from reference TRBV13 and TRBJ1-2, is AAGVIQSPRHLIKEKRETATLKCYPIPRHDTVYWYQQGPGQDPQFLISFYEKMQSDKGSIPDRFSAQQFSDYHSELNMSSLELGDSALYFCASSLSLTDYGYTFGSGTRLTVV.

The chain joins TRBV28 to TRBJ1-1; 9 bases are shared with TRBD1. J gave up 6 bases and V 2 bases, and 10 bases lay outside the gene matches. CDR1 and CDR2 from the germline V gene are MDHEN and SYDVKM. This CDR3 has 16 amino acids. CDR3 sequence: CASSLPSGQGIPEAFF. The CDR3 DNA follows: TGTGCCAGCAGTTTACCTTCAGGACAGGGGATCCCTGAAGCTTTCTTT.

Only a few counts were recorded for this clone. The J gene is TRBJ1-2, the V gene TRBV2; 9 nucleotides match TRBD1. Germline loops: CDR1 SNHLY, CDR2 FYNNEI. Losses at the gene ends were 4 bases for V and 6 bases for J; bases not matched to a gene: 12. The CDR3 loop spans 16 amino acids. In nucleotides, the CDR3 is TGTGCCAGCAGTGTCCTCGCGTGGGGACAGGGAGATGGCTACACCTTC. This encodes CASSVLAWGQGDGYTF.